One sample yielded the 14 T cell receptor beta chains listed below, sequenced in a study of beta chain features in type 1 diabetes (dated by TCRdb to 2017 to 2018). Overall study results and their limits: Type 1 diabetes patients showed a moderate but significant shortening of TCRB CDR3 length in all four CD4+ subsets.

Library preparation employed the immunoSEQ multiplex PCR assay. The entire amount of isolated RNA was reverse transcribed using the High Capacity cDNA Reverse Transcription Kit, so the sequenced TCRB transcripts were expressed ones. TCRdb retrieved this table from immuneACCESS and kept in-frame rearrangements only. Not all clones are present; in checked studies, unresolved V genes account for under half, and no reason is known for the remainder. The sample table contains some 190,000 clones; only one count was recorded for roughly 8% of them. The ten largest clones take up under 0.6% of the sample. Their antigen targets remain unknown. The specimen was central memory CD4+ T cells from blood. These receptors originate from a man between 18 and 29 years old with type 1 diabetes.

This clone occurred many times. This chain uses TRBV4-3 with TRBJ2-5, with 8 bases aligning to TRBD2. Germline V gene lookup returns CDR1 LGHNA and CDR2 YSLEER. The length of the CDR3 is 16 residues. The ends lost 4 bases at V and 4 bases at J; junction bases unmatched: 11. CDR3 region: CASSRDGGAGGETQYF. The DNA for the CDR3 is TGCGCCAGCAGCCGGGACGGGGGGGCTGGCGGAGAGACCCAGTACTTC.

This clone was picked up a small number of times. V usage is TRBV9 and J usage is TRBJ1-6; maybe TRBD1 (6 bases). V lost 4 bases, J lost 10 bases, and 18 bases lay in between. The CDR3 extends over 15 amino acids. Germline V gives CDR1 SGDLS, CDR2 YYNGEE. CDR3 DNA sequence: TGTGCCAGCAGCAGAGACCTCACAGGGTCGTCACCCCTCCACTTT. It yields the protein CASSRDLTGSSPLHF.

This clone has only a few counts. The V and J genes are TRBV7-6 and TRBJ2-3; the D gene is possibly TRBD2 (6 bases). The CDR3 length is 16 residues. V gave up 5 bases and J gave up 4 bases, with 19 bases separating them. Germline assignment: CDR1 SGHVS and CDR2 FNYEAQ. The CDR3 DNA reads as TGTGCCAGCAGCGCCCGGGACTCGCATGCCCCAGATACGCAGTATTTT. This sequence encodes CASSARDSHAPDTQYF.

This sequence joins TRBV15 and TRBJ2-3; D is ambiguous. The germline CDR1 and CDR2 sequences are LNHNV and YYDKDF (reference sequence). Trimming took 0 bases from V and 2 from J, leaving 9 bases between them. This CDR3 is built from 15 residues. CDR3 loop: CATSREGRSTDTQYF. CDR3 DNA: TGTGCCACCAGCAGAGAAGGCAGGTCCACAGATACGCAGTATTTT. Full variable domain (missing parts from reference TRBV15 and TRBJ2-3): DAMVIQNPRYQVTQFGKPVTLSCSQTLNHNVMYWYQQKSSQAPKLLFHYYDKDFNNEADTPDNFQSRRPNTSFCFLDIRSPGLGDTAMYLCATSREGRSTDTQYFGPGTRLTVL.

CDR3 sequence (DNA): TGTGCCTGGAGTGTACAGGGGGCGGTTTCCTACGAGCAGTACTTC. Translation gives CAWSVQGAVSYEQYF. The chain combines TRBV30 with TRBJ2-7; 9 bases line up with TRBD1. The V gene's germline CDR1 is GTSNPN and CDR2 SVGIG (reference sequence). The CDR3 runs to 15 residues. The V gene end was trimmed by 0 bases and the J gene end by 1 base; junction bases not matched to a gene: 4.

This clone was detected a few times. The chain couples TRBV6-6 to TRBJ2-7; D unresolved. This CDR3 has 13 amino acids. Germline V CDR1 and CDR2: MNHNY, SVGAGI (reference sequence). V dropped 4 bases and J dropped 3 bases, with 10 bases sitting between them. The CDR3 nucleotides read TGTGCCAGCAGTTCGACTGAGCTCTACGAGCAGTACTTC. Protein product: CASSSTELYEQYF.

The gene calls are TRBV7-2 and TRBJ1-1; D uncertain. Germline-derived CDR1 and CDR2 are SGHTA and FQGNSA. This CDR3 region has 15 residues. The V end lost 3 bases, the J end lost 3 bases, and 14 bases lay between the germline ends. The CDR3, as DNA: TGTGCCAGCAGCTTTAGGACGTACGGGGACACTGAAGCTTTCTTT. It specifies CASSFRTYGDTEAFF.

This clone was observed a few times. This chain connects TRBV5-1 to TRBJ2-5; D may be TRBD2 (6 bases). Germline V CDR1 and CDR2: SGHRS, YFSETQ. The CDR3 runs 13 residues. V shed 3 bases and J shed 3 bases, with 9 bases lying between them. CDR3 protein: CASSSRGKETQYF. DNA for the CDR3: TGCGCCAGCAGCTCGCGGGGAAAAGAGACCCAGTACTTC.

The chain has TRBV7-2 and TRBJ2-4; 7 bases match TRBD1. Germline V CDR1 and CDR2: SGHTA, FQGNSA. J was trimmed by 15 bases and V by 1 base; bases with no gene match: 9. The CDR3 consists of 13 residues. Here the CDR3 DNA reads TGTGCCAGCAGCTTAGTCCAGGGGGAACGATTGTACTTC. Encoded protein: CASSLVQGERLYF.

The chain has TRBV9 and TRBJ2-5, with D tentatively TRBD2 (5 bases). V was shortened by 2 bases and J by 2 bases, with 7 bases between the two germline ends. This CDR3 is 13 amino acids long. Germline V gene data show CDR1 as SGDLS and CDR2 as YYNGEE. CDR3 sequence reads: CASSVPGQETQYF. The CDR3 nucleotides read TGTGCCAGCAGCGTCCCGGGACAAGAGACCCAGTACTTC.

In its sample, this clone was seen many times. Here the CDR3 omits its conserved ending phenylalanine or tryptophan, so a read error is the likely source. The DNA is left out, because the CDR3 cannot be placed on it with certainty; the CDR3 is given as TCRdb lists it. The chain recombines TRBV2 with TRBJ2-3; the table's D call, TRBD2, was not checked against the DNA. In germline, CDR1 is SNHLY, CDR2 FYNNEI. The CDR3 contains 11 residues when both ends are counted. CDR3 in amino acids: CASSQSRGELV.

This clone was observed at least ten times. This sequence joins TRBV30 and TRBJ2-3; a possible D gene is TRBD1 (6 bases). The CDR3 extends over 14 amino acids. Germline V gene sequence: CDR1 GTSNPN, CDR2 SVGIG (reference sequence). Deletions cut 5 bases from V and 0 bases from J, with 12 bases between. The CDR3 coding sequence is TGTGCCTGGGACCAGGGGTTTAGCACAGATACGCAGTATTTT. It is translated as CAWDQGFSTDTQYF.

The V and J genes are TRBV5-1 and TRBJ2-7; TRBD1 aligns across 9 bases. CDR1 SGHRS and CDR2 YFSETQ come from the germline V gene. This CDR3 is 14 amino acids long. The V segment lost 8 bases and the J segment 4 bases; nucleotides outside the gene matches: 10. The CDR3 region is CASRKGQGGYEQYF. CDR3 nucleotide sequence: TGCGCCAGTCGGAAGGGACAGGGAGGGTACGAGCAGTACTTC. The full variable domain, completed using reference TRBV5-1 and TRBJ2-7, is KAGVTQTPRYLIKTRGQQVTLSCSPISGHRSVSWYQQTPGQGLQFLFEYFSETQRNKGNFPGRFSGRQFSNSRSEMNVSTLELGDSALYLCASRKGQGGYEQYFGPGTRLTVT.

This chain's CDR3 is CASSAKTSGRGYEQYF. The CDR3, as DNA: TGTGCCAGCAGTGCGAAGACTAGCGGGAGGGGGTACGAGCAGTACTTC. The gene calls are TRBV6-1 and TRBJ2-7; 14 nucleotides match TRBD2. Losses at the gene ends were 4 bases for V and 4 bases for J; bases not matched to a gene: 6. Germline V CDR1 and CDR2: MNHNS, SASEGT. The CDR3 consists of 16 residues.